This T cell receptor beta chain was identified in a study of ipilimumab plus nivolumab after autologous stem cell transplantation (dated by TCRdb to the early 2020s). Broadly, across the study: The median number of doses received by trial patients was about 5 for ipilimumab and fewer than ten for nivolumab. The DLBCL cohort included primary refractory and relapsed disease, with 18-month progression-free survival of around 88% and 27% respectively. The trial enrolled patients with high-risk diffuse large B cell lymphoma, mature T cell lymphoma, or multiple myeloma undergoing autologous transplant. The intent-to-treat population of the trial consisted of some 36 patients. The research as a whole found: Per the authors, a biologic rationale for further study of the post-transplant checkpoint inhibition approach was offered by T cell receptor repertoire, regulatory T cell phenotype and gut microbiota profiles. Combined checkpoint inhibition as post-transplant consolidation was concluded by the authors to appear tolerable.

Libraries were prepared through the immunoSEQ multiplex PCR assay. TCRdb retrieved this table from immuneACCESS and kept in-frame rearrangements only. Not all clones are present; in checked studies, unresolved V genes account for under half, and no reason is known for the remainder. A total of more than 15,000 clones appear in this sample, 70% to 80% of them only once. The ten largest clones capture about 9.4% of the sample. As to this clone: It has no known antigen specificity. Base quality data are lacking; no much larger clone is found one base away.

CDR1 and CDR2 (SNHLY, FYNNEI) derive from the germline V gene. Deletion took 7 bases off V and 4 bases off J, with a span of 13 bases between the germline ends. The CDR3, cysteine through phenylalanine, is 13 amino acids long. The only DNA kept is the CDR3, 39 bases in frame from the first base. Checkpoint therapy was initiated 14 to 28 days after autologous transplant, and ipilimumab was administered at 1 mg/kg intravenously on day 1 of selected weeks. Nivolumab was administered at 3 mg/kg intravenously on day 1 of weeks 1, 4, 7, 10, and every two weeks through week 26. Combined checkpoint inhibition with ipilimumab and nivolumab as consolidation after autologous stem cell transplantation was tested in a Phase Ib clinical trial.

Recombination connected TRBV2 to TRBJ2-5; the D match is possibly TRBD1 or TRBD2, with 5 bases aligned in each. The receptor was isolated from a male donor with diffuse large B-cell lymphoma. The sequenced sample was PBMCs, obtained in a trial of ipilimumab plus nivolumab as post-transplant consolidation. The CDR3 in this case is CASKGPNSETQYF. The nucleotides are TGTGCCAGCAAGGGACCGAATTCAGAGACCCAGTACTTC.